This TCR beta chain was sequenced during a study of cytomegalovirus exposure and HLA in healthy donors. Findings of the study overall: Later on, an analysis showed TCR association rates differing by HLA locus, with DRB1 the most and HLA-C the fewest.

The germline V and J ends were trimmed by 2 bases and 4 bases, with 7 bases remaining between them. Germline V gene data show CDR1 as MNHNY and CDR2 as SVGAGI (reference sequence). This CDR3 comprises 13 residues. With regard to this clone: The antigen remains undetermined.

Primers: 60 Vbeta forward and 13 Jbeta reverse. The repertoire was sequenced with immunoSEQ multiplex PCR; TCRdb's copy has only in-frame clones and lacks some. Of 79,000 or so clones listed, 60% to 85% are singletons. The V and J genes are TRBV6-6 and TRBJ2-3; D is unresolved. Sequenced input: PBMCs. The TCR was taken from a woman in her 40s in good health and CMV-seropositive. CDR3 region: CASSYRLADTQYF. The CDR3 nucleotides are TGTGCCAGCAGTTACCGGCTAGCAGATACGCAGTATTTT.